The table lists the clone carrying this T cell receptor beta chain with a few counts. As yet, its antigen is unknown. This entry belongs to a study of T cell responses to AZD1222 COVID-19 vaccine. Study results and caveats: Variant regions that are unmutated are reportedly the target of nearly half of spike-specific TCRs.

TCRdb's copy holds only in-frame clones and misses some; the assay was immunoSEQ multiplex PCR. The table has 150,000 to 200,000 clones, more than 85% seen once. CDR3 length: 15 residues. Trimming left V 4 bases short and J 2 bases short, with 14 bases between. Per the germline V gene, CDR1 is MGHRA and CDR2 is YSYEKL. The chain couples TRBV4-1 to TRBJ1-1; weak D call: TRBD1 (6 bases). The specimen was peripheral blood, collected 28 days after the second AZD1222 dose. The source of this sequence is an adult who received the AZD1222 COVID-19 vaccine. The CDR3 DNA is TGCGCCAGCAGCCGCCCGGACAGCGAAAACACTGAAGCTTTCTTT. Its translation: CASSRPDSENTEAFF.